This TCR beta chain was obtained from a study of Ad26.COV2.S vaccination and SARS-CoV-2 variants. Treatment here: around 19 received Ad26.COV2.S at low or high dose, single or two shots; about 5 received placebo; per-sample allocation not given. Vaccine and placebo recipients were sampled on day 63 after the first injection. Using immunoSEQ multiplex PCR, the repertoire was profiled, and TCRdb retains in-frame clones only, with some absent. Of around 300,000 clones listed, roughly 88% are singletons. CDR3 length: 15 amino acids. The germline CDR1 and CDR2 sequences are SEHNR and FQNEAQ (reference sequence). V was clipped by 7 bases and J by 0 bases, with 13 bases between them.

The chain combines TRBV7-9 with TRBJ2-1, with a tentative D call TRBD1 (7 bases). Here the sequenced sample was peripheral blood, taken in a trial of Ad26.COV2.S vaccine versus placebo. The TCR comes from a person aged 18 to 65 who received the Ad26.COV2.S COVID-19 vaccine or a placebo. The CDR3 is CASTGGDSSYNEQFF. The CDR3, as DNA: TGTGCCAGCACCGGCGGGGACAGCTCCTACAATGAGCAGTTCTTC.